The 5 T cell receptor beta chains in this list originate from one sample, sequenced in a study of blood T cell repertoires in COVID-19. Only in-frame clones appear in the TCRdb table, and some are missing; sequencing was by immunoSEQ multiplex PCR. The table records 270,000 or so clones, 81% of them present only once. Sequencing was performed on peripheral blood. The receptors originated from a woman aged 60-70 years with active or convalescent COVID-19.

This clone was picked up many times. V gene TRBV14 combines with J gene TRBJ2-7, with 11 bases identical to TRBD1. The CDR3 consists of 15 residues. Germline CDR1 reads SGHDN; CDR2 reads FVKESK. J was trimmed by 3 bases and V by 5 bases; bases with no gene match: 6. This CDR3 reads CASSLRTGGSYEQYF. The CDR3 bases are TGTGCCAGCAGCTTAAGGACAGGGGGCAGCTACGAGCAGTACTTC.

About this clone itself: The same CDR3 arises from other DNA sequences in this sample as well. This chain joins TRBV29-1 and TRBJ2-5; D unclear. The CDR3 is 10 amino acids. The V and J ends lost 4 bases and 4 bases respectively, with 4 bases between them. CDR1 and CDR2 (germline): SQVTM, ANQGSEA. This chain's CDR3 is CSVAGETQYF. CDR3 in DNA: TGCAGCGTTGCGGGAGAGACCCAGTACTTC.

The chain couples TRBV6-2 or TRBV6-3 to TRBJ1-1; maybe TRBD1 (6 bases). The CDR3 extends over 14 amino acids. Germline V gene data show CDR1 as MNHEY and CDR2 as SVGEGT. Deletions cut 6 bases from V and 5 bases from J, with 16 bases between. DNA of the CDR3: TGTGCCAGCAGCATAGGGGGTATGGGAACTGAAGCTTTCTTT. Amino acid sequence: CASSIGGMGTEAFF.

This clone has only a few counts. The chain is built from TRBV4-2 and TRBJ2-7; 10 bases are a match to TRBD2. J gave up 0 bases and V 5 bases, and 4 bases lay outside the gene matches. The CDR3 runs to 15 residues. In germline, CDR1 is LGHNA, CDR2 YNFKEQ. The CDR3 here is CASSSIAGGSYEQYF. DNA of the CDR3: TGTGCCAGCAGCTCAATAGCGGGGGGCTCCTACGAGCAGTACTTC.

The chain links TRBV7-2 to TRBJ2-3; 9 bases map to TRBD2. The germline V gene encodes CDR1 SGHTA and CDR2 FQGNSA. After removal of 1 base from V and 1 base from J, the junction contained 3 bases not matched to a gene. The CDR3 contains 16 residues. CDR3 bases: TGTGCCAGCAGCTTAGACCTAGCGGGGCGCACAGATACGCAGTATTTT. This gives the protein CASSLDLAGRTDTQYF.